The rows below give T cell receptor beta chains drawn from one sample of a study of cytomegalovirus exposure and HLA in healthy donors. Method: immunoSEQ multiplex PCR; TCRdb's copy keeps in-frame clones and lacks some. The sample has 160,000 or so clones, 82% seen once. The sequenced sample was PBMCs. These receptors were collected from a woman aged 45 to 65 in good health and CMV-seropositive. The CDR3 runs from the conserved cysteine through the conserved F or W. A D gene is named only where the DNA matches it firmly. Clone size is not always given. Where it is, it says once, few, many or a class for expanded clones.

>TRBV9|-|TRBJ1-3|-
CASNTGDYSGNTIYF
TGTGCCAGCAATACAGGCGATTACTCTGGAAACACCATATATTTT
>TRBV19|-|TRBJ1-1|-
CASSIDERGYTEAFF
TGTGCCAGTAGTATAGATGAAAGGGGATACACTGAAGCTTTCTTT
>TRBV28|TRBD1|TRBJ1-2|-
CASSLVGQGKLYGYTF
TGTGCCAGCAGTTTGGTGGGACAGGGGAAGCTCTATGGCTACACCTTC
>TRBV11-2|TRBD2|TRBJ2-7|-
CASSLLSGGHYEQYF
TGTGCCAGCAGCTTATTAAGCGGGGGGCACTACGAGCAGTACTTC
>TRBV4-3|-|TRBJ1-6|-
CASSWSSPGDSPLHF
TGCGCCAGCAGCTGGTCGTCCCCCGGGGATTCACCCCTCCACTTT
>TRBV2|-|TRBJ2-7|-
CASNPQRGYYEQYF
TGTGCCAGCAATCCTCAACGGGGATACTACGAGCAGTACTTC
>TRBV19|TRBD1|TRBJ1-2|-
CASSIGAGGGPGGYTF
TGTGCCAGTAGTATCGGGGCAGGGGGAGGCCCGGGTGGCTACACCTTC
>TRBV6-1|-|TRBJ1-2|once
CASSPKNSYYGYTF
TGTGCCAGCAGTCCTAAGAACAGCTACTATGGCTACACCTTC
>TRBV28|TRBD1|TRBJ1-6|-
CASRERTGNFPSPLHF
TGTGCCAGCAGGGAACGGACAGGGAATTTTCCCTCACCCCTCCACTTT
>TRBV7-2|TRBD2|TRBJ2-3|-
CASSFGLAWADTQYF
TGTGCCAGCAGCTTCGGACTAGCTTGGGCAGATACGCAGTATTTT
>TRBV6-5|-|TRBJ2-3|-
CASRLFGGGTDTQYF
TGTGCCAGCAGACTCTTCGGCGGGGGCACAGATACGCAGTATTTT
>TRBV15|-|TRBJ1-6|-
CATSRDLGADSPLHF
TGTGCCACCAGCAGAGATTTGGGGGCAGATTCACCCCTCCACTTT
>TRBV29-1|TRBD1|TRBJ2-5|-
CSIRTGKEQYF
TGCAGCATCCGGACAGGGAAAGAACAGTACTTC
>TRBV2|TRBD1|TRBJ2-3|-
CASSPTRTGHNTQYF
TGTGCCAGCAGTCCCACTCGGACAGGGCATAATACGCAGTATTTT
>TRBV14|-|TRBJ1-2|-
CASSPTGPSYGYTF
TGTGCCAGCAGCCCCACAGGACCCTCTTATGGCTACACCTTC
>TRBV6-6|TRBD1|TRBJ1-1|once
CASSYSVTGDTEAFF
TGTGCCAGCAGTTACTCGGTGACAGGGGACACTGAAGCTTTCTTT
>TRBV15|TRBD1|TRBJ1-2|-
CATSREMSWTGGFGYTF
TGTGCCACCAGCAGAGAAATGTCCTGGACAGGGGGCTTTGGCTACACCTTC
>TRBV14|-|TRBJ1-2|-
CASSQGATYGYGYTF
TGTGCCAGCAGCCAAGGGGCCACGTATGGCTATGGCTACACCTTC